The rows below give T cell receptor beta chains drawn from one sample of a study of CD8+ T cells in alopecia areata. The repertoire was sequenced with immunoSEQ multiplex PCR; TCRdb's copy has only in-frame clones and lacks some. The sample contains several thousand clones, around 74% of which appear only once. The sample here was skin, taken at week 0. Source of these receptors: a human donor with alopecia areata. Each CDR3 is given with its conserved first and last residue. D genes are given only for firm matches. Expanded clones are given a class, and other clones once, few, many or no size at all.

-	TRBV27	TRBJ1-3	-	CASSLKSGSGNTIYF	TGTGCCAGCAGTTTAAAGTCCGGCTCTGGAAACACCATATATTTT
-	TRBV9	TRBJ2-3	-	CASKGTGSTDTQYF	TGTGCCAGCAAAGGGACTGGAAGCACAGATACGCAGTATTTT
-	TRBV4-1	TRBJ1-2	-	CASSQDIGPGPRWGYTF	TGCGCCAGCAGCCAAGATATTGGGCCGGGGCCTCGGTGGGGCTACACCTTC
few	TRBV5-5	TRBJ1-2	-	CASSPQGWGYTF	TGTGCCAGCAGCCCGCAGGGTTGGGGCTACACCTTC
-	TRBV7-8	TRBJ1-1	-	CASSLPGAEAFF	TGTGCCAGCAGCTTGCCGGGAGCTGAAGCTTTCTTT
-	TRBV27	TRBJ2-3	-	CASSRRLTDTQYF	TGTGCCAGCAGCCGGCGACTTACAGATACGCAGTATTTT
once	TRBV18	TRBJ2-7	TRBD1	CASSLDRGYEQYF	TGTGCCAGCTCACTCGACAGGGGCTACGAGCAGTACTTC
-	TRBV30	TRBJ1-2	-	CAWSGHNQLGYGYTF	TGTGCCTGGAGTGGCCATAACCAACTCGGCTATGGCTACACCTTC
-	TRBV29-1	TRBJ2-3	-	CSVGGRGTDTQYF	TGCAGCGTTGGGGGGCGCGGCACAGATACGCAGTATTTT
-	TRBV7-8	TRBJ2-7	TRBD2	CASSLGLTLAGGSYEQYF	TGTGCCAGCAGCTTAGGGCTGACACTAGCGGGCGGCTCCTACGAGCAGTACTTC
-	TRBV27	TRBJ2-7	TRBD1	CASSFSSPGQGFSYEQYF	TGTGCCAGCAGTTTCAGTTCGCCGGGACAGGGATTCTCCTACGAGCAGTACTTC
-	TRBV7-8	TRBJ2-7	-	CASMGEWSYEQYF	TGTGCCAGCATGGGGGAATGGAGCTACGAGCAGTACTTC
-	TRBV5-1	TRBJ2-7	-	CASGHTSYEQYF	TGCGCCAGCGGACATACCTCCTACGAGCAGTACTTC
-	TRBV5-5	TRBJ1-2	-	CASSLDRRYGYTF	TGTGCCAGCAGCTTGGACAGACGATATGGCTACACCTTC
-	TRBV7-9	TRBJ1-2	-	CASSRGTTGYTF	TGTGCCAGCAGCAGGGGGACAACAGGCTACACCTTC
few	TRBV10-3	TRBJ1-1	-	CAIRTAFMNTEAFF	TGTGCCATCAGGACAGCGTTCATGAACACTGAAGCTTTCTTT
few	TRBV28	TRBJ2-3	-	CASSLPTGKSTDTQYF	TGTGCCAGCAGTTTACCCACAGGGAAGAGCACAGATACGCAGTATTTT
-	TRBV2	TRBJ1-2	TRBD1	CASALGQAPNYGYTF	TGTGCCAGCGCCTTGGGACAGGCACCTAACTATGGCTACACCTTC
-	TRBV5-5	TRBJ2-4	-	CASSSPRTVENIQYF	TGTGCCAGCAGCTCTCCGAGGACGGTAGAAAACATTCAGTACTTC
few	TRBV19	TRBJ2-6	-	CASSRHSGSGANVLTF	TGTGCCAGTAGTCGTCACAGCGGTTCTGGGGCCAACGTCCTGACTTTC
-	TRBV29-1	TRBJ2-1	TRBD2	CSVSRSGGANEQFF	TGCAGCGTTTCCCGTAGCGGGGGGGCCAATGAGCAGTTCTTC
-	TRBV6-5	TRBJ1-1	-	CASSYGQRNTEAFF	TGTGCCAGCAGTTATGGACAGAGGAACACTGAAGCTTTCTTT
-	TRBV11-2	TRBJ2-3	-	CASSPKPGTQYF	TGTGCCAGCAGCCCTAAACCTGGTACGCAGTATTTT
once	TRBV7-2	TRBJ2-3	TRBD2	CASSQTLSGASTDTQYF	TGTGCCAGCAGCCAAACCCTTAGCGGGGCCAGCACAGATACGCAGTATTTT
once	TRBV7-2	TRBJ2-5	-	CASSSESRDYQETQYF	TGTGCCAGCAGCTCAGAATCTAGAGACTACCAAGAGACCCAGTACTTC
few	TRBV10-3	TRBJ1-5	-	CAISDLNQPQHF	TGTGCCATCAGTGACCTAAATCAGCCCCAGCATTTT